The sequence of this T cell receptor (beta chain) was determined in a study of cytomegalovirus exposure and HLA in healthy donors. The donors formed part of the roughly 110-subject validation cohort, distinct from the roughly 600-subject first cohort. Study-wide results and caveats: Confirmation in vitro established that a few CMV-associated chains were specific for CMV antigens. For cytomegalovirus status, the classifier reportedly gave diagnoses with high specificity and sensitivity.

About this clone: What it binds is unknown.

The V end lost 4 bases, the J end lost 5 bases, and 21 bases lay between the germline ends. Germline V gene lookup returns CDR1 SGHRS and CDR2 YFSETQ. This CDR3 spans 16 amino acids. Method: immunoSEQ multiplex PCR; TCRdb's copy keeps in-frame clones and lacks some. The top ten hold around 0.8% of the sample, which has hundreds of thousands of clones, roughly 88% seen once. The sequence came from a woman aged 18-29 years in good health and CMV-seronegative. The rearrangement uses TRBV5-1 and TRBJ1-2, with a possible D match to TRBD1 (5 bases). Specimen: PBMCs. The CDR3: CASSRMSGPGGYGYTF. The DNA for the CDR3 is TGCGCCAGCAGCCGGATGAGTGGCCCCGGGGGGTATGGCTACACCTTC.